These 21 T cell receptor beta chains share one sample of origin, sequenced in a study of CD8+ T cells in alopecia areata. cDNA prepared by RNA extraction and subsequent reverse transcription served as the template for sequencing. Produced via immunoSEQ multiplex PCR; TCRdb's table is partial and in-frame only. This table has some 120,000 clones, less than 50% appearing once. The sample comprised NKG2D-low CD8+ T cells sorted from blood. The receptor source for this set is a human donor with alopecia areata.

On this clone itself: At the DNA level, this CDR3 is encoded by other sequences in the same sample as well. The rearrangement joins TRBV30 to TRBJ2-7, with a weak D call TRBD1 (5 bases). The CDR3 has 13 residues. The germline V gene encodes CDR1 GTSNPN and CDR2 SVGIG (reference sequence). Trimming cost V 1 base and J 0 bases, with 7 bases left between them. The chain's CDR3 is CAWSEGSSYEQYF. The CDR3 DNA follows: TGTGCCTGGAGTGAGGGGTCCTCCTACGAGCAGTACTTC.

DNA for the CDR3: TGTGCCAGCACCCAAGAGACCCAGTACTTC. Its translation is CASTQETQYF. The chain has TRBV2 and TRBJ2-5; no reliable D call. Per germline, CDR1 SNHLY and CDR2 FYNNEI. The V and J ends lost 7 bases and 1 base respectively, with 1 base between them. The CDR3 runs 10 residues.

The V gene is TRBV9, the J gene TRBJ2-3; D is uncertain. Between the trimmed V and J ends, which lost 4 bases and 6 bases, there was a span of 15 bases. Germline loops: CDR1 SGDLS, CDR2 YYNGEE. This CDR3 is built from 14 residues. The CDR3 DNA reads TGTGCCAGCAGCCTACGCTCTAGGTCCGATACGCAGTATTTT. Residues: CASSLRSRSDTQYF. The whole variable domain, remainder taken from reference TRBV9 and TRBJ2-3, is DSGVTQTPKHLITATGQRVTLRCSPRSGDLSVYWYQQSLDQGLQFLIQYYNGEERAKGNILERFSAQQFPDLHSELNLSSLELGDSALYFCASSLRSRSDTQYFGPGTRLTVL.

CDR3 sequence: CSVDGSILSTDTQYF. CDR3 in DNA: TGCAGCGTTGACGGCAGTATACTTAGCACAGATACGCAGTATTTT. The J gene is TRBJ2-3, the V gene TRBV29-1; D uncertain. The CDR3 runs 15 residues. Germline values: CDR1 SQVTM, CDR2 ANQGSEA. The V end lost 3 bases, the J end lost 0 bases, and 13 bases lay between the germline ends.

The chain employs TRBV7-9 and TRBJ2-7, with D maybe TRBD1 (6 bases). The CDR3 totals 12 residues. Trimming shortened V by 5 bases and J by 6 bases, and 11 bases separated the two germline ends. Germline CDR1 and CDR2: SEHNR and FQNEAQ (reference sequence). The CDR3 sequence: CASSQGQIEQYF. The CDR3 DNA sequence: TGTGCCAGCAGCCAAGGACAGATCGAGCAGTACTTC.

The V call is TRBV5-6, the J call TRBJ2-5; either TRBD1 or TRBD2 may fit D (6 bases each). Trimming left V 6 bases short and J 5 bases short, with 14 bases between. CDR3 size: 13 residues. Per germline, CDR1 SGHDT and CDR2 YYEEEE. CDR3 protein: CASTMGGPETQYF. The CDR3 DNA sequence: TGTGCCAGCACAATGGGGGGCCCCGAGACCCAGTACTTC.

The CDR3 nucleotides are TGTGCCTGGAGTGCTGCCACAGATACGCAGTATTTT. It specifies CAWSAATDTQYF. The chain couples TRBV30 to TRBJ2-3, with no clear D. CDR1 and CDR2 (germline): GTSNPN, SVGIG (reference sequence). This CDR3 spans 12 amino acids. V gave up 1 base and J gave up 2 bases, with 4 bases separating them.

This chain links TRBV5-6 with TRBJ2-7; D uncertain. The germline CDR1 and CDR2 sequences are SGHDT and YYEEEE. The V and J ends lost 3 bases and 3 bases respectively, with 10 bases between them. The CDR3 has 13 residues. CDR3 in amino acids: CASSSGASYEQYF. CDR3 in DNA: TGTGCCAGCAGCTCCGGCGCGAGCTACGAGCAGTACTTC.

The genes are TRBV2 and TRBJ1-1; D might be TRBD1 (6 bases). Trimming shortened V by 6 bases and J by 6 bases, and 8 bases separated the two germline ends. Germline CDR1 is SNHLY and CDR2 is FYNNEI. The CDR3 consists of 11 residues. The CDR3 DNA follows: TGTGCCAGCAGAACAGGGTCTGAAGCTTTCTTT. Amino acids: CASRTGSEAFF. The entire variable domain, with the rest obtained from reference TRBV2 and TRBJ1-1, is as follows: EPEVTQTPSHQVTQMGQEVILRCVPISNHLYFYWYRQILGQKVEFLVSFYNNEISEKSEIFDDQFSVERPDGSNFTLKIRSTKLEDSAMYFCASRTGSEAFFGQGTRLTVV.

The CDR3 bases are TGTGCCTGGAGTATGACCTACGGAGGGGGAGATGGCTACACCTTC. This translates into CAWSMTYGGGDGYTF. The V gene is TRBV30, the J gene TRBJ1-2; weak D call: TRBD1 (6 bases). V lost 2 bases and J lost 6, with 19 bases in between. CDR3 size: 15 residues. Germline CDR1 GTSNPN, CDR2 SVGIG (reference sequence).

This clone was detected only a few times. This chain links TRBV5-6 with TRBJ2-1, with D hard to call. V gave up 4 bases and J gave up 5 bases, with 7 bases separating them. Germline V lookup: CDR1 SGHDT, CDR2 YYEEEE. The CDR3 has 12 amino acids. The CDR3 DNA reads as TGTGCCAGCAGCGCGACCCACAATGAGCAGTTCTTC. Encoded protein: CASSATHNEQFF. The full variable domain, rest sourced from reference TRBV5-6 and TRBJ2-1, is DAGVTQSPTHLIKTRGQQVTLRCSPKSGHDTVSWYQQALGQGPQFIFQYYEEEERQRGNFPDRFSGHQFPNYSSELNVNALLLGDSALYLCASSATHNEQFFGPGTRLTVL.

In its sample, this clone was seen a few times. Other DNA sequences in the sample encode the same CDR3. This rearrangement joins TRBV29-1 to TRBJ2-7, with 8 bases lining up with TRBD1. The ends lost 4 bases at V and 0 bases at J; junction bases unmatched: 2. The CDR3 consists of 13 residues. The germline CDR1 and CDR2 sequences are SQVTM and ANQGSEA. This chain's CDR3 is CSVAGGSSYEQYF. The CDR3 coding sequence is TGCAGCGTTGCAGGGGGCAGCTCCTACGAGCAGTACTTC.

This sequence joins TRBV30 and TRBJ2-1, with TRBD1 matching 7 bases. With 8 bases clipped from V and 13 bases from J, the junction kept 14 bases outside the gene matches. CDR1 is GTSNPN, CDR2 SVGIG, per germline (reference sequence). The CDR3 has 12 residues. The CDR3 protein is CAATTGDVDQFF. CDR3 nucleotide sequence: TGTGCCGCCACCACAGGGGACGTAGACCAGTTCTTC. The whole variable domain, filled in from reference TRBV30 and TRBJ2-1, reads SQTIHQWPATLVQPVGSPLSLECTVEGTSNPNLYWYRQAAGRGLQLLFYSVGIGQISSEVPQNLSASRPQDRQFILSSKKLLLSDSGFYLCAATTGDVDQFFGPGTRLTVL.

This chain uses TRBV6-4 with TRBJ2-1, with unresolved D. The CDR3 sequence is 14 residues long. The germline V gene has CDR1 MRHNA and CDR2 SNTAGT. The V end was cut by 2 bases, the J end by 8 bases, with 13 bases between. CDR3 sequence reads: CASSDGGVSDEQFF. The DNA for the CDR3 is TGTGCCAGCAGTGACGGTGGGGTGAGCGATGAGCAGTTCTTC.

CDR3 loop: CASSDLHGRETQYF. The CDR3 nucleotides are TGTGCCAGCAGTGACCTTCACGGAAGAGAGACCCAGTACTTC. The chain combines TRBV25-1 with TRBJ2-5; the D is unclear. There are 14 residues in the CDR3. Trimming took off 3 bases at V and 4 bases at J, with 12 bases between the two ends. CDR1 and CDR2 (germline): MGHDK, SYGVNS.

The chain recombines TRBV30 with TRBJ1-1, with D possibly being TRBD1 (6 bases). V was trimmed by 2 bases and J by 0 bases, leaving 10 bases between them. The CDR3 runs to 14 residues. Germline V gene data show CDR1 as GTSNPN and CDR2 as SVGIG (reference sequence). The CDR3 spells CAWSLGHLNTEAFF. The CDR3 coding sequence is TGTGCCTGGAGTCTGGGACATCTGAACACTGAAGCTTTCTTT.

This sequence joins TRBV29-1 and TRBJ2-7, with 7 bases lining up with TRBD1. J was trimmed by 3 bases and V by 7 bases; bases with no gene match: 9. Germline-derived CDR1 and CDR2 are SQVTM and ANQGSEA. The CDR3 runs to 13 residues. The CDR3 loop is CSADEGAGYEQYF. The CDR3 DNA follows: TGCAGCGCCGATGAGGGGGCGGGCTACGAGCAGTACTTC.

This clone has a handful of counts. This chain connects TRBV29-1 to TRBJ2-7; D might be TRBD1 or TRBD2, each matching 5 bases. V gave up 4 bases and J gave up 7 bases, with 14 bases separating them. The CDR3 runs 12 residues. CDR1 and CDR2 (germline): SQVTM, ANQGSEA. The CDR3 reads CSVAGFEGEQYF. CDR3 nucleotide sequence: TGCAGCGTTGCTGGTTTCGAGGGGGAGCAGTACTTC.

This clone appeared a few times. The V call is TRBV4-1, the J call TRBJ2-3, with TRBD1 as a possible D gene (5 bases). Germline V CDR1 and CDR2: MGHRA, YSYEKL. V shed 6 bases and J shed 0 bases, with 16 bases lying between them. The CDR3 loop spans 16 amino acids. CDR3: CASSLTPTASTDTQYF. The CDR3 DNA reads TGCGCCAGCAGTTTGACGCCGACAGCTAGCACAGATACGCAGTATTTT.

This clone showed up just a few times. The chain has TRBV29-1 and TRBJ2-7, with D unresolved. V was shortened by 6 bases and J by 1 base, with 16 bases between the two germline ends. Germline V gene sequence: CDR1 SQVTM, CDR2 ANQGSEA. The length of the CDR3 is 14 residues. In nucleotides, the CDR3 is TGCAGCGTCGCACTGTCTGGACCATCCTACGAGCAGTACTTC. This codes for CSVALSGPSYEQYF.

The rearrangement uses TRBV4-1 and TRBJ2-7; maybe TRBD1 (6 bases). Trimming removed 4 bases at V and 0 bases at J, with 13 bases between. The V gene's germline CDR1 is MGHRA and CDR2 YSYEKL. The CDR3 has 15 amino acids. In DNA form, the CDR3 reads TGCGCCAGCAGCCCTGGTAGGGACATCTCCTACGAGCAGTACTTC. This translates into CASSPGRDISYEQYF.